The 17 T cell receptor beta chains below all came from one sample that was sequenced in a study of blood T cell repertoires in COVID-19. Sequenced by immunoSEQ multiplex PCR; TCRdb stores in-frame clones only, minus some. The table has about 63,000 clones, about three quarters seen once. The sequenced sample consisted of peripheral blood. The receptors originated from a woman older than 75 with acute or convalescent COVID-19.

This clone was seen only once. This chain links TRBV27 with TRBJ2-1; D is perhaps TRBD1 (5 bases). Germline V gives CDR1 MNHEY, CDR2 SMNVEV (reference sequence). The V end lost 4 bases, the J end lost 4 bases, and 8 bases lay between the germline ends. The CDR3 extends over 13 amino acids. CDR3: CASSSAGYNEQFF. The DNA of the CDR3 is TGTGCCAGCAGTTCAGCAGGGTACAATGAGCAGTTCTTC.

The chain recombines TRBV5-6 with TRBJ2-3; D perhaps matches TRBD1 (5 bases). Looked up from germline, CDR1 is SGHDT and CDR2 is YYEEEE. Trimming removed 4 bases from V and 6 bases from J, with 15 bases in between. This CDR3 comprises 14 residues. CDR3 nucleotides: TGTGCCAGCAGCCTCAGGACACACGGGGATACGCAGTATTTT. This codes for CASSLRTHGDTQYF.

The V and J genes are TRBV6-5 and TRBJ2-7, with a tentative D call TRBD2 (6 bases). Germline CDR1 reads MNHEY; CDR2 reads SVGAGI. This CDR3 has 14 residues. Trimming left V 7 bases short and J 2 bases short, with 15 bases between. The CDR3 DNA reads TGTGCCAGCAACCAGCGGGTTCCTCCCTACGAGCAGTACTTC. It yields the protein CASNQRVPPYEQYF.

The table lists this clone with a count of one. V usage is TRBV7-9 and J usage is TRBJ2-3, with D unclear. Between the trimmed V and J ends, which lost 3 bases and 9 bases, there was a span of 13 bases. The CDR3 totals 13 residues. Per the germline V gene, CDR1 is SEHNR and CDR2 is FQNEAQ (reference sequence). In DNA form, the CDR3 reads TGTGCCAGCAGCTTTGCGTTTGAGCACACGCAGTATTTT. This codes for CASSFAFEHTQYF.

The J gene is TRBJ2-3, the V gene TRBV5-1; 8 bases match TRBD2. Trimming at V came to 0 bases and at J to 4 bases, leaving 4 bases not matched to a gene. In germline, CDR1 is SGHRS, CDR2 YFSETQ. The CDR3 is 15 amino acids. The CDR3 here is CASSLERREADTQYF. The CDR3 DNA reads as TGCGCCAGCAGCTTGGAACGGCGGGAGGCAGATACGCAGTATTTT.

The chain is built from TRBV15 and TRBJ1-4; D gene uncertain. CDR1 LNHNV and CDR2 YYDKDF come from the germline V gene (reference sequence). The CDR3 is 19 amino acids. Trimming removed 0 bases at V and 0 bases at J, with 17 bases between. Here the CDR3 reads CATSRDGLGRTSTNEKLFF. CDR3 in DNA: TGTGCCACCAGCAGAGATGGTTTGGGGAGGACTTCAACTAATGAAAAACTGTTTTTT.

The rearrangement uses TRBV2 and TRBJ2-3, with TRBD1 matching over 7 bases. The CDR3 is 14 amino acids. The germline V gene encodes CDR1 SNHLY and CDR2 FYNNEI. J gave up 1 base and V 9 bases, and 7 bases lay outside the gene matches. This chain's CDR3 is CASSGTAGTDTQYF. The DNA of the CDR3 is TGTGCCAGTTCCGGGACAGCGGGCACAGATACGCAGTATTTT.

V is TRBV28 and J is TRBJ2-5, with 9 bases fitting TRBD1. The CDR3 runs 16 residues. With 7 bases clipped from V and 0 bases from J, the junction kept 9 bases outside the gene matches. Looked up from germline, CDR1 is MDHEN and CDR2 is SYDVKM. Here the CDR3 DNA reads TGTGCCAGCACCCCAGCGGGGACAGGGAACCAAGAGACCCAGTACTTC. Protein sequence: CASTPAGTGNQETQYF.

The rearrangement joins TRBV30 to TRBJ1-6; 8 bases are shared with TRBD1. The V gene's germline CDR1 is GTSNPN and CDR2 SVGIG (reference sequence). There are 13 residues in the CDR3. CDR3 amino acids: CSASGRGQGSLHF. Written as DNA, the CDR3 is TGTTCTGCCTCCGGCAGGGGGCAAGGGTCCCTCCACTTT.

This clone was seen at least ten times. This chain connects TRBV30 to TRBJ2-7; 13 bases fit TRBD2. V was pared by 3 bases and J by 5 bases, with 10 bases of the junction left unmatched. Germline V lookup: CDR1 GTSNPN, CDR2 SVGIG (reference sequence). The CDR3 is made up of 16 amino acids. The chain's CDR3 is CAWRAPGLAGSNEQYF. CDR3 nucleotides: TGTGCCTGGAGGGCACCGGGACTAGCGGGAAGCAACGAGCAGTACTTC.

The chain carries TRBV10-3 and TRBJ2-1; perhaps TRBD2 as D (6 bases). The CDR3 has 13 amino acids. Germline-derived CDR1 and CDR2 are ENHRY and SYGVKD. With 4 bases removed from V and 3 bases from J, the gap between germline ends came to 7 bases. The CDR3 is CAISGLVYNEQFF. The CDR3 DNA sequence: TGTGCCATCAGTGGACTAGTCTACAATGAGCAGTTCTTC.

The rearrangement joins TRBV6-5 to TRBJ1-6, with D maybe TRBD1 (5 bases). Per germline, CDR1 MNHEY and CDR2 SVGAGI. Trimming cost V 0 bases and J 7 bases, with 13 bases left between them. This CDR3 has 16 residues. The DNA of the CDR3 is TGTGCCAGCAGTTACTCCTCCCAGGGATCGAATTCACCCCTCCACTTT. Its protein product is CASSYSSQGSNSPLHF.

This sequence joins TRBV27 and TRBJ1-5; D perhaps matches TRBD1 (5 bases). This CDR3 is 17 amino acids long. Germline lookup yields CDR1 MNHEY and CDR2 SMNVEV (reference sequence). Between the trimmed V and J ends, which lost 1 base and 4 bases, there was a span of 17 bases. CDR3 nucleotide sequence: TGTGCCAGCAGTTTATTGGCGGTGGTGGGGCCAAATCAGCCCCAGCATTTT. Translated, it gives CASSLLAVVGPNQPQHF.

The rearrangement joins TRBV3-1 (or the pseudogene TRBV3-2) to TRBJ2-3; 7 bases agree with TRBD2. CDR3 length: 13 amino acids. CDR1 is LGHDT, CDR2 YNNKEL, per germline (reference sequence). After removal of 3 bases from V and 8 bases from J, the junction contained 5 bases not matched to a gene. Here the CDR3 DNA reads TGTGCCAGCAGCCACCGACTAGCAGCTACGCAGTATTTT. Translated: CASSHRLAATQYF.

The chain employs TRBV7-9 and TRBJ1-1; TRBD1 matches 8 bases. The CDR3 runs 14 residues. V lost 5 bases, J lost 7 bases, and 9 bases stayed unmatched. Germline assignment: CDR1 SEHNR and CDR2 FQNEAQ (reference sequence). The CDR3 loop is CASSPYGTGGEAFF. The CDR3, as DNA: TGTGCCAGCAGCCCCTATGGCACAGGGGGTGAAGCTTTCTTT.

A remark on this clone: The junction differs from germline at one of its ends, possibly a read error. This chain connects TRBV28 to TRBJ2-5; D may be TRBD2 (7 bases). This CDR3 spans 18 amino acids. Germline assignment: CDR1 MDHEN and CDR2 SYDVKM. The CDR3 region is CASSLLIRGRAGEEIQYF. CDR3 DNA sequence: TGTGCCAGCAGCCTACTCATTAGGGGGAGGGCTGGTGAAGAGATCCAGTACTTC. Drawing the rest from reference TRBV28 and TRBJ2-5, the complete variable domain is DVKVTQSSRYLVKRTGEKVFLECVQDMDHENMFWYRQDPGLGLRLIYFSYDVKMKEKGDIPEGYSVSREKKERFSLILESASTNQTSMYLCASSLLIRGRAGEEIQYFGPGTRLLVL.

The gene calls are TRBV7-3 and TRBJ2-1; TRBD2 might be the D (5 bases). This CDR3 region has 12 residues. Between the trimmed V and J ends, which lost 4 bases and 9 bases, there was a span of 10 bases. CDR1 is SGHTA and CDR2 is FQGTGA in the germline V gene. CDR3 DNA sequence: TGTGCCAGCAGCTCCCTGGGGAGTGAGCAGTTCTTC. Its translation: CASSSLGSEQFF.